This T cell receptor beta chain was sequenced in a study of T cell changes during pregnancy in multiple sclerosis. Trimming took 4 bases from V and 0 from J, leaving 7 bases between them. Germline V lookup: CDR1 SGHAT, CDR2 FQNNGV. The CDR3 totals 13 residues. Clones were sequenced by immunoSEQ multiplex PCR, and TCRdb holds only the in-frame ones, with some missing. The table has 65,000 to 80,000 clones, approximately 92% seen once. The receptor was derived from a female donor with multiple sclerosis, enrolled in a pregnancy study. The chain carries TRBV11-2 and TRBJ2-7; D might be TRBD1 (6 bases). This specimen was peripheral blood, taken in the first trimester of pregnancy. Written as DNA, the CDR3 is TGTGCCAGCAGCTACAGGGCCTCCTACGAGCAGTACTTC. Translating gives CASSYRASYEQYF.